These 32 T cell receptor beta chains originate from one sample sequenced in a study of T cells in Graves' hyperthyroidism and ophthalmopathy. RNA transcripts provided the source from which TCR beta CDR3 regions were amplified. First-round RT-PCR of the TCR CDR3 relied on the HTBI primer set. From the multiplex PCR reads, TCRdb called clonotypes with MiXCR, one entry per CDR3 protein. The sample yields 490,000 or so distinct CDR3 sequences, just under 20% seen once. Specimen: blood. The receptors originated from a man aged 40-50 years with Graves' ophthalmopathy.

This chain links TRBV9 with TRBJ2-3; the D is unclear. V lost 4 bases and J 2 bases, leaving 8 bases between the germline ends. The CDR3 totals 13 residues. Germline assignment: CDR1 SGDLS and CDR2 YYNGEE. The CDR3 region has the DNA TGTGCCAGCAGCATAAGACCCACAGATACGCAGTATTTT. The encoded protein is CASSIRPTDTQYF.

The chain has TRBV4-1 and TRBJ2-2; the D is unclear. Trimming took 4 bases from V and 7 from J, leaving 10 bases between them. This CDR3 contains 13 residues. The germline V gene encodes CDR1 MGHRA and CDR2 YSYEKL. The CDR3 spells CASSLSRVGELFF. CDR3 DNA: TGCGCCAGCAGCCTCTCCCGGGTCGGGGAGCTGTTTTTT.

This clonotype was observed many times. The rearrangement uses TRBV28 and TRBJ1-5; D ambiguous. From germline, CDR1 is MDHEN and CDR2 SYDVKM. CDR3 length: 14 residues. V was trimmed by 6 bases and J by 0 bases, leaving 9 bases between them. CDR3 DNA sequence: TGTGCCAGCAGGCCGAGCTATAGCAATCAGCCCCAGCATTTT. Encoded protein: CASRPSYSNQPQHF.

This chain links TRBV14 with TRBJ1-2; 7 nucleotides align to TRBD1. Germline V lookup: CDR1 SGHDN, CDR2 FVKESK. The V and J ends lost 1 base and 11 bases, in that order; junction bases with no gene match: 10. CDR3 size: 14 residues. CDR3 DNA sequence: TGTGCCAGCAGCCAAGCGACGACAGGGTGGGAGTACACCTTC. Translating gives CASSQATTGWEYTF.

This clonotype was counted many times. V and J are TRBV2 and TRBJ2-2; D remains unclear. This CDR3 is built from 18 residues. Germline V gene lookup returns CDR1 SNHLY and CDR2 FYNNEI. This chain's CDR3 is CQTQTVVAPSYGTGELFF. In nucleotides, the CDR3 is TGTCAAACACAGACGGTGGTAGCCCCCTCTTACGGGACCGGGGAGCTGTTTTTT. Combining the CDR3 with reference TRBV2 and TRBJ2-2 gives the whole variable domain EPEVTQTPSHQVTQMGQEVILRCVPISNHLYFYWYRQILGQKVEFLVSFYNNEISEKSEIFDDQFSVERPDGSNFTLKIRSTKLEDSAMYFCQTQTVVAPSYGTGELFFGEGSRLTVL.

This clonotype was observed at least ten times. V gene TRBV30 combines with J gene TRBJ1-6; a weak D match, TRBD1 (6 bases). V was shortened by 0 bases and J by 7 bases, with 13 bases between the two germline ends. Per the germline V gene, CDR1 is GTSNPN and CDR2 is SVGIG (reference sequence). The CDR3 length is 15 residues. CDR3 in amino acids: CAWSVNRARNSPLHF. For the CDR3, the DNA is TGTGCCTGGAGTGTAAACAGGGCGCGAAATTCACCCCTCCACTTT.

This clonotype was observed a few times. This chain links TRBV6-1 with TRBJ1-5; a weak D match, TRBD1 (5 bases). There are 14 residues in the CDR3. Looked up from germline, CDR1 is MNHNS and CDR2 is SASEGT. V shed 6 bases and J shed 4 bases, with 13 bases lying between them. As DNA, the CDR3 is TGTGCCAGCAGGCCCGGGACGGGGAATCAGCCCCAGCATTTT. Translation: CASRPGTGNQPQHF.

At least ten counts were recorded for this clonotype. The chain couples TRBV30 to TRBJ2-1; 7 bases map to TRBD2. The V and J ends lost 0 bases and 7 bases, in that order; junction bases with no gene match: 12. The CDR3 contains 16 residues. Germline loops: CDR1 GTSNPN, CDR2 SVGIG (reference sequence). In DNA, the CDR3 is TGTGCCTGGAGTGTGTTAAGTAGCGGGTGGCGGAATGAGCAGTTCTTC. This encodes CAWSVLSSGWRNEQFF.

In this sample, this clonotype turned up many times. V is TRBV12-3 or TRBV12-4 and J is TRBJ2-2, with D unresolved. Between the trimmed V and J ends, which lost 3 bases and 5 bases, there was a span of 1 base. This CDR3 is 11 amino acids long. CDR3 coding DNA: TGTGCCAGCAGTTTTACCGGGGAGCTGTTTTTT. Protein product: CASSFTGELFF.

Many counts were recorded for this clonotype. This chain connects TRBV5-1 to TRBJ2-1; either TRBD1 or TRBD2 may fit D (5 bases each). V lost 6 bases and J 4 bases, leaving 11 bases between the germline ends. Per germline, CDR1 SGHRS and CDR2 YFSETQ. The CDR3 runs to 13 residues. In DNA form, the CDR3 reads TGCGCCAGCAATGGGGACCTATACAATGAGCAGTTCTTC. It yields the protein CASNGDLYNEQFF.

This clonotype was picked up a small number of times. The genes are TRBV12-5 and TRBJ2-1; 11 nucleotides line up with TRBD2. The germline V gene encodes CDR1 LGHNT and CDR2 FRNRAP. CDR3 length: 13 residues. V was pared by 11 bases and J by 15 bases, with 15 bases of the junction left unmatched. CDR3: CAPLTSGILLAFF. The CDR3 DNA is TGTGCTCCCCTGACTAGCGGGATCCTTTTAGCGTTCTTC.

This clonotype has more than one count but fewer than ten. V usage is TRBV12-3 or TRBV12-4 and J usage is TRBJ1-1, with TRBD1 matching 7 bases. This CDR3 has 14 residues. V shed 11 bases, J shed 10 bases, and the junction held 19 bases outside the gene matches. For the CDR3, the DNA is TGTGCCGATAAGCCGGGACAGACAACTCCCCCAGCTTTCTTT. Translated: CADKPGQTTPPAFF.

This clonotype has at least ten counts. V gene TRBV6-1 combines with J gene TRBJ2-7; TRBD1 aligns across 8 bases. Germline assignment: CDR1 MNHNS and CDR2 SASEGT. CDR3 length: 15 residues. Trimming at V came to 5 bases and at J to 4 bases, leaving 10 bases not matched to a gene. DNA for the CDR3: TGTGCCAGCAGTCCACCCGACAGGGGAGTGTACGAGCAGTACTTC. Amino acids: CASSPPDRGVYEQYF.

This clonotype was seen a few times. The rearrangement joins TRBV6-2 or TRBV6-3 to TRBJ2-7; D is unclear. The V end lost 2 bases, the J end lost 0 bases, and 11 bases lay between the germline ends. Germline CDR1 MNHEY, CDR2 SVGEGT. There are 15 residues in the CDR3. For the CDR3, the DNA is TGTGCCAGCAGTTACCGAGCGATAAGCTCCTACGAGCAGTACTTC. Its translation: CASSYRAISSYEQYF.

This clonotype was found many times. V is TRBV10-3 and J is TRBJ2-7; 7 bases agree with TRBD1. Trimming cost V 5 bases and J 5 bases; bases outside gene matches: 3. CDR1 ENHRY and CDR2 SYGVKD come from the germline V gene. The CDR3 sequence is 12 residues long. CDR3 sequence reads: CAISLTGNEQYF. CDR3 coding DNA: TGTGCCATCAGTTTGACAGGGAACGAGCAGTACTTC.

This clonotype occurred a few times. The V and J genes are TRBV7-3 and TRBJ2-2; a possible D gene is TRBD2 (5 bases). Germline loops: CDR1 SGHTA, CDR2 FQGTGA. This CDR3 has 13 residues. Trimming shortened V by 8 bases and J by 6 bases, and 13 bases separated the two germline ends. The CDR3 DNA is TGTGCCAGCGGAACGACGGACTCCGGGGAGCTGTTTTTT. Protein: CASGTTDSGELFF.

This clonotype has at least ten counts. The V and J genes are TRBV6-2 or TRBV6-3 and TRBJ2-7; tentative D call: TRBD2 (6 bases). The length of the CDR3 is 13 residues. Germline CDR1 and CDR2: MNHEY and SVGEGT. The V and J ends lost 8 bases and 3 bases respectively, with 14 bases between them. The CDR3 is CASRKTGDYEQYF. CDR3 nucleotides: TGTGCCAGCCGTAAGACGGGAGACTACGAGCAGTACTTC.

Only a few counts were recorded for this clonotype. The genes are TRBV18 and TRBJ1-5, with TRBD1 as a possible D gene (6 bases). CDR3 size: 14 residues. Trimming shortened V by 0 bases and J by 6 bases, and 9 bases separated the two germline ends. Germline V gives CDR1 KGHSH, CDR2 LQKENI. The CDR3 DNA sequence: TGTGCCAGCTCACCACCGGGGGGCACTCAGCCCCAGCATTTT. The encoded protein is CASSPPGGTQPQHF.

This clonotype was observed a handful of times. V and J are TRBV28 and TRBJ2-3, with D possibly being TRBD2 (5 bases). CDR3 length: 12 residues. CDR1 and CDR2 from the germline V gene are MDHEN and SYDVKM. Trimming took 3 bases from V and 9 from J, leaving 10 bases between them. As DNA, the CDR3 is TGTGCCAGCAGTTTGGTGGGAGCGACGCAGTATTTT. As protein: CASSLVGATQYF.

This clonotype came up a few times. The chain employs TRBV5-1 and TRBJ2-2, with 7 nucleotides matching TRBD2. Germline assignment: CDR1 SGHRS and CDR2 YFSETQ. The CDR3 covers 15 residues. Losses at the gene ends were 3 bases for V and 1 base for J; bases not matched to a gene: 3. The CDR3 here is CASSSASGNTGELFF. The CDR3 DNA reads TGCGCCAGCAGCTCCGCTAGCGGGAACACCGGGGAGCTGTTTTTT.

In this sample, this clonotype turned up a few times. The chain couples TRBV5-1 to TRBJ2-2, with 7 positions matching TRBD1. The CDR3 consists of 15 residues. The J segment lost 3 bases and the V segment lost 2 bases, leaving 4 bases of the junction unmatched. From germline, CDR1 is SGHRS and CDR2 YFSETQ. CDR3 amino acids: CASSFNRGHTGELFF. CDR3 bases: TGCGCCAGCAGCTTTAACAGGGGCCACACCGGGGAGCTGTTTTTT.

This clonotype was seen repeatedly, ten times or more. The chain combines TRBV5-1 with TRBJ2-7; TRBD2 agrees at 16 bases. J gave up 0 bases and V 4 bases, and 4 bases lay outside the gene matches. The CDR3 is made up of 17 amino acids. CDR1 is SGHRS, CDR2 YFSETQ, per germline. The CDR3 loop is CASSRGLAGGPSYEQYF. CDR3 nucleotide sequence: TGCGCCAGCAGCCGGGGACTAGCGGGAGGGCCCTCCTACGAGCAGTACTTC.

The rearrangement links TRBV7-9 to TRBJ2-3, with D tentatively TRBD2 (5 bases). The CDR3 is 15 residues long. Germline CDR1 is SEHNR and CDR2 is FQNEAQ (reference sequence). Trimming shortened V by 2 bases and J by 2 bases, and 11 bases separated the two germline ends. The CDR3 is CASSLKLGNTDTQYF. The CDR3 coding sequence is TGTGCCAGCAGCTTAAAACTAGGTAACACAGATACGCAGTATTTT.

This clonotype was observed at least ten times. The genes are TRBV11-2 and TRBJ2-7; 8 bases align to TRBD2. The CDR3 covers 15 residues. Germline CDR1 is SGHAT and CDR2 is FQNNGV. The V and J ends lost 5 bases and 4 bases, in that order; junction bases with no gene match: 10. This CDR3 reads CASSPGLAYGYEQYF. The CDR3 bases are TGTGCCAGCAGCCCTGGACTAGCTTACGGGTACGAGCAGTACTTC. Filled out from reference TRBV11-2 and TRBJ2-7, the complete variable domain reads EAGVAQSPRYKIIEKRQSVAFWCNPISGHATLYWYQQILGQGPKLLIQFQNNGVVDDSQLPKDRFSAERLKGVDSTLKIQPAKLEDSAVYLCASSPGLAYGYEQYFGPGTRLTVT.

The chain has TRBV2 and TRBJ1-4; D gene unclear. The CDR3 extends over 13 amino acids. The germline V gene has CDR1 SNHLY and CDR2 FYNNEI. V was trimmed by 5 bases and J by 5 bases, leaving 9 bases between them. The CDR3 bases are TGTGCCAGCAGTAAAAAAGGGAATGAAAAACTGTTTTTT. Translation gives CASSKKGNEKLFF.

This clonotype was seen a handful of times. This chain uses TRBV7-2 with TRBJ2-3, with 12 bases that match TRBD2. The junction had 12 bases not matched to a gene; V was cut back by 5 bases and J by 3 bases. Germline CDR1 SGHTA, CDR2 FQGNSA. The CDR3 length is 18 residues. The CDR3 region has the DNA TGTGCCAGCAGCCAAGAAAGGGCTAGCGGGGGGGTGACAGATACGCAGTATTTT. Translating gives CASSQERASGGVTDTQYF.

This clonotype was counted between two and nine times. This sequence joins TRBV9 and TRBJ2-7, with 10 bases that match TRBD1. Trimming at V came to 0 bases and at J to 2 bases, leaving 5 bases not matched to a gene. Germline loops: CDR1 SGDLS, CDR2 YYNGEE. The CDR3 extends over 16 amino acids. The DNA for the CDR3 is TGTGCCAGCAGCGTAGTGGGACAGGGGCCGCCCTACGAGCAGTACTTC. Translating it yields CASSVVGQGPPYEQYF. The complete variable domain, with remaining parts taken from reference TRBV9 and TRBJ2-7, reads DSGVTQTPKHLITATGQRVTLRCSPRSGDLSVYWYQQSLDQGLQFLIQYYNGEERAKGNILERFSAQQFPDLHSELNLSSLELGDSALYFCASSVVGQGPPYEQYFGPGTRLTVT.

This clonotype occurred many times. This chain uses TRBV7-3 with TRBJ2-1, with D hard to call. V gave up 0 bases and J gave up 6 bases, with 6 bases separating them. Germline CDR1 reads SGHTA; CDR2 reads FQGTGA. The CDR3 has 13 residues. CDR3 sequence (DNA): TGTGCCAGCAGCTTAACTCTAGGCAATGAGCAGTTCTTC. It translates to CASSLTLGNEQFF.

This clonotype was seen many times. J is TRBJ2-7 and V is TRBV6-1, with D possibly being TRBD2 (7 bases). Germline V gene lookup returns CDR1 MNHNS and CDR2 SASEGT. The CDR3 is 16 amino acids. Between the trimmed V and J ends, which lost 6 bases and 4 bases, there was a span of 22 bases. Written as DNA, the CDR3 is TGTGCCAGCAGCTCGAGAGGGGGGGGGCTAGGATACGAGCAGTACTTC. Translating it yields CASSSRGGGLGYEQYF.

This sequence joins TRBV25-1 and TRBJ2-5, with TRBD1 matching 9 bases. Germline trimming cut 1 base from V and 7 bases from J; bases unmatched to any gene: 10. Germline CDR1 is MGHDK and CDR2 is SYGVNS. CDR3 length: 16 residues. The CDR3 region is CASSESLDRGTGTQYF. The CDR3 nucleotides are TGTGCCAGCAGTGAATCTCTGGACAGGGGAACAGGGACCCAGTACTTC.

The chain carries TRBV6-1 and TRBJ2-7; 11 positions match TRBD2. The CDR3 is made up of 20 amino acids. Germline values: CDR1 MNHNS, CDR2 SASEGT. V was clipped by 5 bases and J by 2 bases; unmatched bases: 20. CDR3 amino acids: CASSNPRATSGNEIAYEQYF. The CDR3 DNA sequence: TGTGCCAGCAGTAACCCTCGGGCGACTAGCGGGAACGAAATTGCCTACGAGCAGTACTTC.

The chain carries TRBV28 and TRBJ2-7; D uncertain. The CDR3 runs to 12 residues. V was pared by 0 bases and J by 2 bases, with 2 bases between. Germline lookup yields CDR1 MDHEN and CDR2 SYDVKM. The CDR3 loop is CASSLWPYEQYF. CDR3 coding DNA: TGTGCCAGCAGTTTATGGCCCTACGAGCAGTACTTC.